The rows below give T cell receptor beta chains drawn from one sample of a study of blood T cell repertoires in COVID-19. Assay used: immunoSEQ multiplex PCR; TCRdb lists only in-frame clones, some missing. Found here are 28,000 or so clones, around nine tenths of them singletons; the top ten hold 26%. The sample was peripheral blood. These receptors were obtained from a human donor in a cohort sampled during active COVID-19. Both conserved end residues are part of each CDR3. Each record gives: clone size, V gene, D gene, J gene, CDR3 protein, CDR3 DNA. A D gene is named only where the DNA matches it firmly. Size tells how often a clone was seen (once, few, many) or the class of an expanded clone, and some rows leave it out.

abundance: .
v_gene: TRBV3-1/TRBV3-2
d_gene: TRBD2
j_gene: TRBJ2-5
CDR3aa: CASSHQRGAREETQYF
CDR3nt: TGTGCCAGCAGCCATCAGCGGGGGGCGAGAGAAGAGACCCAGTACTTC

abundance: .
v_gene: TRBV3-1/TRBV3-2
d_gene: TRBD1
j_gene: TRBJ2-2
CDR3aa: CASSQGQGLGTGELFF
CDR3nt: TGTGCCAGCAGCCAAGGACAGGGGCTCGGCACCGGGGAGCTGTTTTTT

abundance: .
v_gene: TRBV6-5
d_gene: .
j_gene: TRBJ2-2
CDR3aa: CASSSAAQLVPGELFF
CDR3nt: TGTGCCAGCAGTTCTGCGGCGCAGCTTGTCCCCGGGGAGCTGTTTTTT

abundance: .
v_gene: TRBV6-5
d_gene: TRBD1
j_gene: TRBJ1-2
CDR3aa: CASRELQGIGGYTF
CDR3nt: TGTGCCAGCAGGGAGTTACAGGGGATAGGTGGCTACACCTTC

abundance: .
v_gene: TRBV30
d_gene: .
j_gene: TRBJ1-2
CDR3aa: CAWSVRGSYGYTF
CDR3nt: TGTGCCTGGAGTGTGCGGGGCTCCTATGGCTACACCTTC

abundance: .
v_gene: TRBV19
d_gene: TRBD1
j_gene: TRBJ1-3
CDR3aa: CASSSRGAAGNTIYF
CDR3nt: TGTGCCAGTAGTTCCAGGGGGGCGGCTGGAAACACCATATATTTT

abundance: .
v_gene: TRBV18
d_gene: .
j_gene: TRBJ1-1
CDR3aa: CASSPFGQSNTEAFF
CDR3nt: TGTGCCAGCTCACCATTTGGGCAGAGCAACACTGAAGCTTTCTTT

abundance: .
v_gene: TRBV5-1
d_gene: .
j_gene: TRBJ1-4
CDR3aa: CASSLIRNEKLFF
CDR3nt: TGCGCCAGCAGCTTGATTAGAAATGAAAAACTGTTTTTT

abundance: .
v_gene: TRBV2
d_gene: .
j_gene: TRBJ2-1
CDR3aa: CASKAGASYNEQFF
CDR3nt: TGTGCCAGCAAGGCGGGGGCGAGTTACAATGAGCAGTTCTTC

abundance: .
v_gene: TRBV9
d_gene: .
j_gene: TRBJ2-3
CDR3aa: CASSVLGLNTDTQYF
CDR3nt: TGTGCCAGCAGCGTACTGGGACTCAACACAGATACGCAGTATTTT

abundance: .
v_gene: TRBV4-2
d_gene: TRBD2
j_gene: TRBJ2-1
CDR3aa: CASSQGLADEQFF
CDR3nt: TGTGCCAGCAGCCAGGGACTAGCGGATGAGCAGTTCTTC

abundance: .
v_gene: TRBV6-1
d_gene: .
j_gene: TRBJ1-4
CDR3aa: CASSEFLGQGGEKLFF
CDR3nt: TGTGCCAGCAGTGAATTCTTGGGGCAGGGTGGTGAAAAACTGTTTTTT

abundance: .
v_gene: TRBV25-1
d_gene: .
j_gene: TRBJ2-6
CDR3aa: CASSESGSSGANVLTF
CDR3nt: TGTGCCAGCAGTGAATCGGGGAGCTCTGGGGCCAACGTCCTGACTTTC

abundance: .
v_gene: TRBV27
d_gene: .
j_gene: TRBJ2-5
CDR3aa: CASSPRRGETQYF
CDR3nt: TGTGCCAGCAGTCCCAGGAGGGGAGAGACCCAGTACTTC

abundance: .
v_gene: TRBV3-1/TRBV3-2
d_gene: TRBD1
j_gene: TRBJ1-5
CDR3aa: CASSQGQGFLQPQHF
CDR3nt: TGTGCCAGCAGCCAGGGACAGGGTTTCTTGCAGCCCCAGCATTTT

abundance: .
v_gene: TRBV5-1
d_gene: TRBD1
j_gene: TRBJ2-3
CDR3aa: CASSLEGQGWTDTQYF
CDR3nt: TGCGCCAGCAGCTTGGAGGGACAGGGTTGGACAGATACGCAGTATTTT

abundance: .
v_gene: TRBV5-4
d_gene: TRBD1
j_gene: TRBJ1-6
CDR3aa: CASREQGSSYNSPLHF
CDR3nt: TGTGCCAGCAGAGAACAGGGGAGCTCCTATAATTCACCCCTCCACTTT

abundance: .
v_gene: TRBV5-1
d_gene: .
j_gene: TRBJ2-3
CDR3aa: CASSAISRGTDTQYF
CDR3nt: TGCGCCAGCAGCGCTATTTCTAGGGGTACAGATACGCAGTATTTT

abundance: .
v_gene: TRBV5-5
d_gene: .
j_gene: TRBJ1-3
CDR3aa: CASSLLGRGSYSGNTIYF
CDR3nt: TGTGCCAGCAGCTTGTTAGGGAGGGGCTCTTACTCTGGAAACACCATATATTTT

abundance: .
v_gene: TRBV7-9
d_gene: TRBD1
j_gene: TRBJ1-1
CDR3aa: CASNRNRGWTEAFF
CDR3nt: TGTGCCAGCAACCGGAACAGGGGGTGGACTGAAGCTTTCTTT

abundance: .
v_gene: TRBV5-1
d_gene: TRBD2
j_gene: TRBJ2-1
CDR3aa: CASSARPGGEQFF
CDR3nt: TGCGCCAGCAGCGCGCGTCCGGGAGGTGAGCAGTTCTTC

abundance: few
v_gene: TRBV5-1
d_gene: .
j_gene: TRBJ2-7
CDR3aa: CASSLASGYGEQYF
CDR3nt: TGCGCCAGCAGCTTGGCGTCAGGGTATGGCGAGCAGTACTTC

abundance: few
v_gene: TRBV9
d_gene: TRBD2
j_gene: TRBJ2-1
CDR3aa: CASSSRTSRTRNEQFF
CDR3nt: TGTGCCAGCAGCTCGAGGACTAGTCGAACACGTAATGAGCAGTTCTTC

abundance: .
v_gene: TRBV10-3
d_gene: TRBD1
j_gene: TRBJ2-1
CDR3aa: CAIRADRGGNEQFF
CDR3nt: TGTGCCATCAGAGCTGACAGGGGGGGCAATGAGCAGTTCTTC

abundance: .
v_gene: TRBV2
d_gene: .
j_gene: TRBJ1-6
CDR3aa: CASNPGTANSPLHF
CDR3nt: TGTGCCAGCAACCCAGGGACTGCCAATTCACCCCTCCACTTT

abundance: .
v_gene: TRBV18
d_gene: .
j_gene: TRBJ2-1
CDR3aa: CASSPDSLSYNEQFF
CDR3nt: TGTGCCAGCTCACCGGACTCTCTTTCCTACAATGAGCAGTTCTTC

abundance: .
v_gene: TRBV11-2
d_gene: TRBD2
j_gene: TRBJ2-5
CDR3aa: CASRRRGAGEETQYF
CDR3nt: TGTGCCAGCAGGAGGCGGGGCGCGGGGGAAGAGACCCAGTACTTC